The TCR beta chain under discussion was sequenced for a study of T cell clones after liver transplantation. About the study: In this trial, immunosuppression withdrawal was attempted within 2 years of liver transplant. Timepoints were pre-transplant, pre-withdrawal, and after withdrawal was completed or failed.

Trimming left V 7 bases short and J 4 bases short, with 12 bases between. This CDR3 is built from 13 residues. Germline CDR1 reads SGHTA; CDR2 reads FQGNSA. Sorting of unstimulated PBMCs yielded separate CD3+CD4+ and CD3+CD8+ fractions. Measured with immunoSEQ multiplex PCR; TCRdb has only the in-frame clones, and not every one. The sample has over 100,000 clones, approximately 78% seen once; the top ten hold roughly 0.9%. V gene TRBV7-2 combines with J gene TRBJ2-3, with D tentatively TRBD1 (6 bases). This TCR came from a human donor who received a liver transplant. Here the sequenced sample was CD4+ T cells from blood, taken before liver transplant. The CDR3 reads CASKLWGPDTQYF. The CDR3 region has the DNA TGTGCCAGCAAGCTCTGGGGGCCAGATACGCAGTATTTT.